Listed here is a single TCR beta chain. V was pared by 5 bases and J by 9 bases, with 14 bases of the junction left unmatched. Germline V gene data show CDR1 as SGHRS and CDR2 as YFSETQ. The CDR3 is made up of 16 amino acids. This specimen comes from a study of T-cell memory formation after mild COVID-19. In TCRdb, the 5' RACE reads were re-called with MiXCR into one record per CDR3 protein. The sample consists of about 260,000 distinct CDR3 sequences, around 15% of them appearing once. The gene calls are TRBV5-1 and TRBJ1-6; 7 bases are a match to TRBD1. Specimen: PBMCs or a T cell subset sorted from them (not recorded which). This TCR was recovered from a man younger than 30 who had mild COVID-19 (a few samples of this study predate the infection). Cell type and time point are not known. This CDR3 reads CASSFAPDREASPLHF. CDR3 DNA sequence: TGCGCCAGCAGTTTTGCCCCCGACAGGGAGGCTTCACCCCTCCACTTT.